The T cell receptor (beta chain) described here comes from a study of spatial heterogeneity in lung cancer (dated by TCRdb to about 2019). Describing the broader study: Beta-chain transcripts were consistently detected in greater numbers than alpha-chain transcripts, which likely reflects a higher abundance of beta-chain transcripts. The study quantitatively compared TCR alpha and beta repertoires across multiple tumor regions, matched nontumor lung and blood in non-small cell lung cancer. The study linked features of the TCR repertoire to counts of nonsynonymous mutations, which were determined by whole-exome sequencing of tumor tissue. In the raw uncorrected reads, each unique combination of TCR and UMI appeared more than ten times on average. Both alpha and beta chains were TCR-sequenced in samples taken at surgery, namely 220 tumor regions, more than 62 matched nontumor lung samples and roughly 56 PBMC samples.

Note on this clonotype: The clone's antigen remains unknown. No clone much larger than this one lies a single base away; base qualities are absent.

The sample's time point label, in plain terms: sample taken at primary tumor resection. Without any cell sorting, TCR sequencing was performed on whole RNA extracted either from tumor and nontumor lung tissue or from cryopreserved PBMC samples. The donors were approximately 70 patients from the lung TRACERx cohort who had early-stage, untreated non-small cell lung cancer. Patients were selected for TCR sequencing only if sufficient RNA was available from at least two tumor regions. Library preparation was by 5' RACE. The run used a NextSeq 500. The TCR library protocol attached a unique molecular identifier to each TCR cDNA molecule to allow correction of PCR and sequencing errors. In the paper's pipeline: TCR identification, UMI-based error correction and CDR3 extraction were performed with Decombinator tools. TCRs above a frequency of 2 per 1,000, corresponding to the top 1% of the tumor frequency distribution, were defined as expanded. Renyi diversity was computed with the R vegan package after each repertoire had been subsampled 100 times to 5,000 TCRs. CDR3 similarity networks were built from amino acid triplet string-kernel similarity, connecting CDR3s with pairwise similarity above 0.82. Through fastp at Q25 and MiXCR, TCRdb rebuilt clones from the public reads, retaining in-frame beta chains. Rows merge per CDR3 protein into single entries with the most common DNA and genes. TCRdb's processing, not the study's, gives the V and J calls here. The table for this sample lists about 85,000 distinct CDR3 sequences; 15% to 25% of them were counted only once. Jointly, the top ten make up approximately 5.6% of the sample.

Between the V and J ends, shortened by 6 bases and 9 bases respectively, the junction contains 12 bases. Including the terminal cysteine and phenylalanine, the CDR3 comprises 12 residues. Only CDR3 DNA is held: 36 bases, read in frame from base 1. Reading the germline V gene (reference sequence) gives CDR1 LNHDA and CDR2 SQIVND. Beyond this particular receptor, the publication reports: Ubiquitous expanded tumor TCRs were detected in blood more often at tumor resection than at routine follow-up. Additional single-cell paired TCR alpha and beta sequencing was considered necessary to confirm, at a functional level, the hypothesis that regional TCRs recognize regional mutations.

This specimen was PBMCs, taken at surgery. The source of this sequence is a male donor with early-stage non-small cell lung cancer. Rearrangement joined TRBV19 to TRBJ2-1, with TRBD1 perhaps the D gene, on 6 matching bases. The CDR3 region: CASSLQGGEQFF. The DNA sequence is TGTGCCAGTAGCCTACAGGGCGGTGAGCAGTTCTTC.